The 18 T cell receptor beta chains given below trace back to one sample, sequenced in a study of T cells in pancreatic ductal adenocarcinoma. Surgery without prior neoadjuvant therapy was the treatment of the selected pancreatic ductal adenocarcinoma patients. The data were produced by immunoSEQ multiplex PCR, yet TCRdb's version contains in-frame clones alone and is incomplete. Of 25,000 to 35,000 clones in the sample, around 90% are singletons; the top ten hold roughly 2%. Sequencing was performed on PBMCs. These receptors all stem from a human donor with pancreatic ductal adenocarcinoma.

The chain has TRBV4-1 and TRBJ2-1; TRBD2 aligns across 14 bases. The ends lost 1 base at V and 2 bases at J; junction bases unmatched: 4. Germline CDR1 MGHRA, CDR2 YSYEKL. This CDR3 is built from 18 residues. The CDR3 DNA is TGCGCCAGCAGCCAAGCCTCGACTAGCGGGAGGGCCTACAATGAGCAGTTCTTC. Protein product: CASSQASTSGRAYNEQFF.

This clone was seen a single time. This chain joins TRBV28 and TRBJ1-5; no firm D call. The germline gives CDR1 MDHEN, CDR2 SYDVKM. The V gene lost 5 bases and the J gene lost 4 bases, with 15 bases spanning the gap. CDR3 length: 15 amino acids. The CDR3 here is CASSGPMRVNQPQHF. CDR3 bases: TGTGCCAGCAGTGGGCCCATGCGGGTTAATCAGCCCCAGCATTTT.

The J gene is TRBJ2-5, the V gene TRBV29-1; maybe TRBD1 (6 bases). Germline CDR1 SQVTM, CDR2 ANQGSEA. V was clipped by 1 base and J by 4 bases, with 25 bases between them. The CDR3 extends over 18 amino acids. The CDR3 DNA sequence: TGCAGCGTTGAAGCCATGCTTCTACTGGGGGCGGCGGGAGAGACCCAGTACTTC. This codes for CSVEAMLLLGAAGETQYF.

This chain joins TRBV27 and TRBJ2-1, with D maybe TRBD2 (5 bases). This CDR3 is 13 amino acids long. The V end lost 2 bases, the J end lost 9 bases, and 11 bases lay between the germline ends. Germline V CDR1 and CDR2: MNHEY, SMNVEV (reference sequence). CDR3 sequence reads: CASSLPLGSEQFF. CDR3 coding DNA: TGTGCCAGCAGTTTACCCCTAGGGAGTGAGCAGTTCTTC.

The genes are TRBV5-1 and TRBJ2-1, with TRBD2 identical over 8 bases. This CDR3 has 16 amino acids. The germline CDR1 and CDR2 sequences are SGHRS and YFSETQ. V trimming: 4 bases; J trimming: 5 bases; junction bases outside the gene matches: 11. CDR3 protein: CASSRIGLAHDNEQFF. The CDR3 coding sequence is TGCGCCAGCAGCCGTATAGGACTAGCCCACGACAATGAGCAGTTCTTC.

The rearrangement joins TRBV7-2 to TRBJ2-5; D ambiguous. CDR1 is SGHTA, CDR2 FQGNSA, per germline. This CDR3 has 15 amino acids. V lost 5 bases to trimming and J lost 7 bases, with 20 bases between them. CDR3 loop: CASSKSPAGSRTQYF. The CDR3 nucleotides are TGTGCCAGCAGCAAGAGTCCCGCAGGTTCACGGACCCAGTACTTC. The whole variable domain, remainder taken from reference TRBV7-2 and TRBJ2-5, is GAGVSQSPSNKVTEKGKDVELRCDPISGHTALYWYRQSLGQGLEFLIYFQGNSAPDKSGLPSDRFSAERTGGSVSTLTIQRTQQEDSAVYLCASSKSPAGSRTQYFGPGTRLLVL.

V gene TRBV5-4 combines with J gene TRBJ2-5; the match to TRBD1 covers 12 bases. Losses at the gene ends were 3 bases for V and 5 bases for J; bases not matched to a gene: 5. CDR1 and CDR2 from the germline V gene are SGHNT and YYREEE (reference sequence). The CDR3 loop spans 15 amino acids. CDR3 DNA: TGTGCCAGCAGCTCGGGACAGGGGGCAATGGAGACCCAGTACTTC. Translating it yields CASSSGQGAMETQYF.

The chain combines TRBV11-1 with TRBJ1-1; TRBD1 is a possible D gene (5 bases). V lost 2 bases, J lost 6 bases, and 16 bases lay in between. The germline gives CDR1 SGHAT, CDR2 FQDESV (reference sequence). This CDR3 is built from 15 residues. In nucleotides, the CDR3 is TGTGCCAGCAGCTTACGTCAGGGCGGGAGCGCTGAAGCTTTCTTT. Its translation is CASSLRQGGSAEAFF.

This chain joins TRBV5-1 and TRBJ1-2, with TRBD1 identical over 9 bases. V was pared by 0 bases and J by 2 bases, with 2 bases of the junction left unmatched. From germline, CDR1 is SGHRS and CDR2 YFSETQ. The CDR3 is 15 residues long. In nucleotides, the CDR3 is TGCGCCAGCAGCTTGGGGGACAGGGTAAACTATGGCTACACCTTC. Translating it yields CASSLGDRVNYGYTF. The complete variable domain, with remaining parts taken from reference TRBV5-1 and TRBJ1-2, reads KAGVTQTPRYLIKTRGQQVTLSCSPISGHRSVSWYQQTPGQGLQFLFEYFSETQRNKGNFPGRFSGRQFSNSRSEMNVSTLELGDSALYLCASSLGDRVNYGYTFGSGTRLTVV.

In this sample, this clone turned up a few times. The CDR3 region is CASSIGSGGTYEQYF. The CDR3 DNA reads as TGTGCCAGTAGTATAGGTAGCGGAGGAACCTACGAGCAGTACTTC. This rearrangement joins TRBV19 to TRBJ2-7; TRBD2 might be the D (6 bases). The CDR3 has 15 amino acids. Trimming took off 1 base at V and 2 bases at J, with 12 bases between the two ends. Germline V gene lookup returns CDR1 LNHDA and CDR2 SQIVND (reference sequence).

The chain has TRBV6-6 and TRBJ1-2; TRBD1 might be the D (5 bases). Deletions cut 6 bases from V and 4 bases from J, with 15 bases between. There are 14 residues in the CDR3. Germline CDR1 is MNHNY and CDR2 is SVGAGI (reference sequence). CDR3 sequence: CASRRGGAGYGYTF. The CDR3 DNA follows: TGTGCCAGCAGAAGGGGAGGGGCGGGCTATGGCTACACCTTC.

The gene calls are TRBV6-6 and TRBJ2-4; TRBD1 might be the D (6 bases). Deletions cut 5 bases from V and 15 bases from J, with 17 bases between. There are 12 residues in the CDR3. Germline CDR1 MNHNY, CDR2 SVGAGI (reference sequence). CDR3 residues: CASSTSTGSLYF. CDR3 nucleotide sequence: TGTGCCAGCAGTACTTCTACAGGGAGTTTGTACTTC.

V is TRBV14 and J is TRBJ2-2; D remains ambiguous. V was clipped by 0 bases and J by 5 bases, with 7 bases between them. CDR1 is SGHDN, CDR2 FVKESK, per germline. The CDR3 spans 14 residues. CDR3 DNA: TGTGCCAGCAGCCAAGAGACGAGGACCGGGGAGCTGTTTTTT. Translation: CASSQETRTGELFF.

This chain joins TRBV11-3 and TRBJ2-5; the match to TRBD1 covers 7 bases. J gave up 1 base and V 4 bases, and 9 bases lay outside the gene matches. Germline V gene lookup returns CDR1 SGHNT and CDR2 YENEEA. The CDR3 sequence is 16 residues long. The CDR3 DNA reads TGTGCCAGCAGCTCGAACCTGGACAGGCCCCAAGAGACCCAGTACTTC. It translates to CASSSNLDRPQETQYF.

Points on this clone: The sample carries other DNA sequences with the same CDR3. The CDR3 DNA reads TGTGCCAGCTCACCGCCTCCGGGATCACACAATGAGCAGTTCTTC. Its protein is CASSPPPGSHNEQFF. The chain recombines TRBV18 with TRBJ2-1; D is possibly TRBD2 (5 bases). The germline CDR1 and CDR2 sequences are KGHSH and LQKENI. The CDR3 totals 15 residues. Deletions cut 3 bases from V and 5 bases from J, with 14 bases between. Combining the CDR3 with reference TRBV18 and TRBJ2-1 gives the whole variable domain NAGVMQNPRHLVRRRGQEARLRCSPMKGHSHVYWYRQLPEEGLKFMVYLQKENIIDESGMPKERFSAEFPKEGPSILRIQQVVRGDSAAYFCASSPPPGSHNEQFFGPGTRLTVL.

The chain's CDR3 is CSVAKQGHVGYTF. Written as DNA, the CDR3 is TGCAGCGTTGCGAAGCAGGGGCATGTTGGCTACACCTTC. This chain links TRBV29-1 with TRBJ1-2, with D possibly TRBD1 on 6 matching bases. This CDR3 has 13 residues. V lost 4 bases, J lost 7 bases, and 16 bases lay in between. Germline V lookup: CDR1 SQVTM, CDR2 ANQGSEA. Supplemented by reference TRBV29-1 and TRBJ1-2, the full variable domain reads SAVISQKPSRDICQRGTSLTIQCQVDSQVTMMFWYRQQPGQSLTLIATANQGSEATYESGFVIDKFPISRPNLTFSTLTVSNMSPEDSSIYLCSVAKQGHVGYTFGSGTRLTVV.

The V call is TRBV12-5, the J call TRBJ1-2; D is ambiguous. The germline V and J ends were trimmed by 2 bases and 2 bases, with 6 bases remaining between them. Germline V gene sequence: CDR1 LGHNT, CDR2 FRNRAP. This CDR3 is 13 amino acids long. The CDR3: CASGLYKNYGYTF. CDR3 DNA: TGTGCTAGTGGTTTGTACAAAAACTATGGCTACACCTTC.

In regard to this clone: The same CDR3 also results from other DNA sequences found in this sample. The chain couples TRBV7-9 to TRBJ2-3; the match to TRBD1 covers 7 bases. The trim removed 5 bases at V and 1 base at J, leaving 6 bases unmatched. Germline CDR1 reads SEHNR; CDR2 reads FQNEAQ (reference sequence). The CDR3 has 15 amino acids. The CDR3 DNA is TGTGCCAGCAGCACAAGGGGGCAAGGCACAGATACGCAGTATTTT. Translated, it gives CASSTRGQGTDTQYF. Filled out from reference TRBV7-9 and TRBJ2-3, the complete variable domain reads DTGVSQNPRHKITKRGQNVTFRCDPISEHNRLYWYRQTLGQGPEFLTYFQNEAQLEKSRLLSDRFSAERPKGSFSTLEIQRTEQGDSAMYLCASSTRGQGTDTQYFGPGTRLTVL.